A selection of T cell receptor beta chains follows, all from one sample in a study of radiotherapy plus CTLA-4 blockade in lung cancer. Assay: immunoSEQ multiplex PCR; the TCRdb copy retains only in-frame clones and omits some. This table holds about 64,000 clones, roughly 76% found once. The sample in question was peripheral blood, obtained from a patient treated with radiotherapy plus ipilimumab. The receptors here all came from a human donor with non-small cell lung cancer whose response to radiotherapy plus ipilimumab could not be evaluated. CDR3s include the opening cysteine and the closing phenylalanine or tryptophan. D genes are given only for firm matches.

V	J	D	CDR3
TRBV6-5	.	.	CASSYTARAEQYF
TRBV19	TRBJ2-3	TRBD2	CASKVTSVDTQYF
TRBV5-1	TRBJ2-7	TRBD1	CASSRTGGASYEQYF
TRBV6-1	TRBJ1-2	.	CASSLERNADGYTF
TRBV5-4	TRBJ1-1	TRBD1	CASSPQEWTGYTEAFF
TRBV16	TRBJ1-5	.	CASSQLRDQPQHF
TRBV6-1	TRBJ1-3	.	CASSHRSSGNTIYF
TRBV2	TRBJ2-3	TRBD2	CATLEGAGGYRSTDTQYF
TRBV27	TRBJ1-4	.	CASSTTVGNEKLFF
TRBV7-6	TRBJ2-7	TRBD2	CASSAMTSGPYEQYF
TRBV30	TRBJ2-3	TRBD1	CAWRAGQGATDTQYF
TRBV10-3	TRBJ2-5	TRBD1	CAISDGDRDQETQYF
TRBV6-4	TRBJ2-3	TRBD2	CASSATSGGPTDTQYF
TRBV19	TRBJ1-2	.	CASSTQTSWLDHGYTF
TRBV6-6	TRBJ1-1	.	CASSYSIQVNTEAFF
TRBV13	TRBJ2-7	.	CASSSLTDSYEQYF
TRBV30	TRBJ1-1	.	CAWSATGGTEAFF
TRBV10-2	TRBJ2-5	TRBD2	CASSVGLAGGIGETQYF
TRBV7-3	TRBJ1-1	TRBD1	CASSPDRDTEAFF
TRBV18	TRBJ2-6	.	CASSPLEGGSGANVLTF
TRBV27	TRBJ2-7	.	CASSSPPTGEQYF
TRBV7-8	TRBJ2-1	.	CASSALGHSSYNEQFF
TRBV28	TRBJ1-5	.	CASSKGGQPQHF
TRBV4-1	TRBJ2-7	TRBD1	CASSARRGISYEQYF
TRBV7-2	TRBJ1-2	TRBD1	CASSLTGQELGGSYTF
TRBV30	TRBJ2-1	.	CAWGRSSYNEQFF
TRBV7-2	TRBJ2-1	.	CANSFEVAYNEQFF
TRBV6-1	TRBJ2-7	.	CASSADEQYF
TRBV29-1	TRBJ1-1	.	CSGEQENTEAFF
TRBV5-4	TRBJ2-7	TRBD2	CASSLSRTSGSREQYF
TRBV7-2	TRBJ1-5	.	CASSLVWQGNQPQHF
TRBV27	TRBJ2-1	TRBD1	CASSPMWDRVGNEQFF
TRBV29-1	TRBJ2-3	TRBD1	CSVDSNRGEDTQYF
TRBV11-1	TRBJ2-2	TRBD1	CASSFDRGYTGELFF
TRBV11-3	TRBJ2-1	TRBD2	CASSPIWRESRSHEQFF
TRBV2	TRBJ1-5	.	CASRGDDQPQHF
TRBV9	TRBJ1-2	.	CASSQDRGYGYTF
TRBV9	TRBJ2-5	TRBD2	CASSFLAGGTSQETQYF
TRBV5-1	TRBJ2-3	.	CASSLAGTSTDTQYF
TRBV10-3	TRBJ2-5	.	CAISDHGQSQETQYF
TRBV28	TRBJ2-5	.	CASSLRAETQYF
TRBV7-3	TRBJ2-2	TRBD2	CASSLVGSGDTGELFF
TRBV4-1	TRBJ2-7	.	CASSQLEAGGYEQYF
TRBV10-3	TRBJ1-6	TRBD1	CAISESRTGAKISPLHF
TRBV9	TRBJ1-4	.	CASSAGGMITNEKLFF
TRBV10-3	TRBJ1-4	.	CAISPRTGGSEKLFF
TRBV6-5	TRBJ2-7	TRBD1	CASSLDRGYEQYF
TRBV9	TRBJ2-2	TRBD2	CASSVPLAGGPIGELFF
TRBV5-1	TRBJ1-1	.	CASRTQLAEGTEAFF
TRBV10-1	TRBJ2-7	TRBD2	CASSDGLDEQYF
TRBV7-3	TRBJ2-5	TRBD1	CASSLRQGGVETQYF
TRBV2	TRBJ2-1	TRBD2	CASSERLAGGFEQFF
TRBV7-2	TRBJ2-1	TRBD2	CASSRETSGGYNEQFF
TRBV30	TRBJ1-2	TRBD1	CALGQDVYGYTF